What follows are 32 T cell receptor beta chains derived from one specimen sequenced in a study of CD4 and CD8 cells across lung adenocarcinoma regions. TCRdb analysed the PCR reads with MiXCR anew, one entry per CDR3 protein. The data hold about 25,000 distinct CDR3 sequences, with 40% to 60% observed a single time. The sequenced material came from CD8+ T cells from the center of a lung tumor. The receptor set was obtained from a male donor with lung adenocarcinoma. The CD4 and CD8 labels of this study may be unreliable.

V usage is TRBV6-1 and J usage is TRBJ2-3; D tentatively reads TRBD1 or TRBD2 (5 bases each). Gene TRBJ2-7 matches the end of the DNA better, so the J call may be wrong. This CDR3 comprises 17 residues. CDR1 and CDR2 (germline): MNHNS, SASEGT. This chain's CDR3 is CASSAGHGGVGTDTQYF. The CDR3 nucleotides read TGTGCCAGCAGTGCGGGGCATGGAGGAGTTGGCACAGATACGCAGTACTTC.

Only a few counts were recorded for this clonotype. The rearrangement links TRBV10-1 to TRBJ2-7; possible D gene TRBD2, 7 bases. The CDR3 is 15 residues long. Between the trimmed V and J ends, which lost 4 bases and 0 bases, there was a span of 13 bases. CDR1 and CDR2 (germline): WNHNN, SYGVQD (reference sequence). The CDR3: CASSGGGQSSYEQYF. The CDR3 DNA reads as TGCGCCAGCAGTGGGGGGGGGCAGAGCTCCTACGAGCAGTACTTC.

In the case of this clonotype: Compared with germline, one end of the junction differs, possibly owing to a read error. The chain joins TRBV7-2 to TRBJ2-5, with 7 bases that match TRBD1. Germline V gives CDR1 SGHTA, CDR2 FQGNSA. The CDR3 extends over 15 amino acids. CDR3 sequence: CASGLGGGEEDTQYF. DNA of the CDR3: TGTGCCAGCGGCTTAGGGGGCGGTGAGGAAGATACCCAGTACTTT.

The gene calls are TRBV20-1 and TRBJ2-5, with TRBD2 matching 8 bases. There are 15 residues in the CDR3. The J segment lost 5 bases and the V segment lost 0 bases, leaving 8 bases of the junction unmatched. CDR1 DFQATT and CDR2 SNEGSKA come from the germline V gene (reference sequence). The CDR3 here is CSARDSASGWETQYF. CDR3 nucleotides: TGCAGTGCTAGAGATTCAGCTAGCGGGTGGGAGACCCAGTACTTC.

This clonotype was detected many times. The chain couples TRBV7-2 to TRBJ2-3; 10 bases align to TRBD2. The CDR3 runs 18 residues. Trimming at V came to 1 base and at J to 1 base, leaving 8 bases not matched to a gene. Germline CDR1 SGHTA, CDR2 FQGNSA. DNA for the CDR3: TGTGCCAGCAGCTTAGTCTCTAGCGGGAGTGGAGGCACAGATACGCAGTATTTT. Protein product: CASSLVSSGSGGTDTQYF.

This clonotype was counted many times. The chain is built from TRBV11-2 and TRBJ2-5; possibly TRBD1 for D (5 bases). The CDR3 totals 13 residues. Germline V gives CDR1 SGHAT, CDR2 FQNNGV. Trimming shortened V by 2 bases and J by 4 bases, and 8 bases separated the two germline ends. The CDR3 reads CASSLTGRETQYF. The CDR3 nucleotides read TGTGCCAGCAGCTTAACAGGCCGAGAGACCCAGTACTTC.

This clonotype was detected many times. The J gene is TRBJ2-5, the V gene TRBV7-6; unclear D gene. This CDR3 spans 12 amino acids. Trimming removed 3 bases at V and 2 bases at J, with 4 bases between. The germline gives CDR1 SGHVS, CDR2 FNYEAQ. Written as DNA, the CDR3 is TGTGCCAGCAGCTTGGGGCAAGAGACCCAGTACTTC. This gives the protein CASSLGQETQYF. Together with reference TRBV7-6 and TRBJ2-5, the CDR3 gives the full variable domain: GAGVSQSPRYKVTKRGQDVALRCDPISGHVSLYWYRQALGQGPEFLTYFNYEAQQDKSGLPNDRFSAERPEGSISTLTIQRTEQRDSAMYRCASSLGQETQYFGPGTRLLVL.

The chain carries TRBV6-2 or TRBV6-3 and TRBJ2-7; D uncertain. The germline V and J ends were trimmed by 1 base and 2 bases, with 6 bases remaining between them. Germline V CDR1 and CDR2: MNHEY, SVGEGT. This CDR3 has 13 amino acids. Here the CDR3 DNA reads TGTGCCAGCAGTTACTGGGGTACCTACGAGCAGTACTTC. Its protein product is CASSYWGTYEQYF.

The genes are TRBV7-2 and TRBJ2-1, with D perhaps matching TRBD1 or TRBD2 (5 bases each). The J call is in doubt because the DNA end fits TRBJ2-7 better. The CDR3 length is 14 residues. Germline CDR1 reads SGHTA; CDR2 reads FQGNSA. The CDR3: CASSRGRTSYEQYF. The DNA for the CDR3 is TGTGCCAGCAGCCGGGGACGGACTTCCTACGAGCAGTACTTC.

This clonotype came up many times. This chain joins TRBV6-1 and TRBJ1-2; D is perhaps TRBD1 (6 bases). This CDR3 has 13 residues. Germline V gene data show CDR1 as MNHNS and CDR2 as SASEGT. The V end was cut by 4 bases, the J end by 5 bases, with 11 bases between. CDR3 coding DNA: TGTGCCAGCAGTGCGGGGGCCCTTTATGGCTACACCTTC. Its protein is CASSAGALYGYTF.

This clonotype rates as medium-sized. This chain links TRBV6-5 with TRBJ2-5; the match to TRBD2 covers 14 bases. This CDR3 comprises 15 residues. From germline, CDR1 is MNHEY and CDR2 SVGAGI. V lost 6 bases to trimming and J lost 4 bases; unmatched junction nucleotides: 4. CDR3: CASRRGTSGRETQYF. Here the CDR3 DNA reads TGTGCCAGCAGGAGGGGGACTAGCGGGAGAGAGACCCAGTACTTC.

V and J are TRBV20-1 and TRBJ2-1, with 12 bases identical to TRBD2. V trimming: 3 bases; J trimming: 5 bases; junction bases outside the gene matches: 11. Germline V gene lookup returns CDR1 DFQATT and CDR2 SNEGSKA (reference sequence). This CDR3 contains 17 residues. In nucleotides, the CDR3 is TGCAGTGCTAGGCAGCTAGCGGGAGGGCCTCAGAACAATGAGCAGTTCTTC. It codes for CSARQLAGGPQNNEQFF.

Many counts were recorded for this clonotype. The V and J genes are TRBV6-1 and TRBJ2-2, with D perhaps matching TRBD1 (8 bases). V lost 6 bases, J lost 5 bases, and 13 bases lay in between. The V gene's germline CDR1 is MNHNS and CDR2 SASEGT. The CDR3 runs 14 residues. CDR3 amino acids: CASSTGGDTGELFF. The DNA for the CDR3 is TGTGCCAGCAGCACAGGGGGGGATACCGGGGAGCTGTTTTTT.

This clonotype came up many times. The chain carries TRBV7-8 and TRBJ2-5, with 7 bases that match TRBD2. The germline V gene has CDR1 SGHVS and CDR2 FQNEAQ. V shed 5 bases and J 4 bases; nucleotides not matched to a gene: 10. The length of the CDR3 is 15 residues. The chain's CDR3 is CASSLSRERGETQYF. The CDR3 bases are TGTGCCAGCAGCCTCTCTCGGGAGCGGGGAGAGACCCAGTACTTC.

This clonotype appeared a few times. V usage is TRBV27 and J usage is TRBJ2-4; no definite D call. Trimming stripped 8 bases from V and 13 bases from J, with 21 bases between. Per germline, CDR1 MNHEY and CDR2 SMNVEV (reference sequence). CDR3 length equals 13 residues. CDR3 DNA: TGTGCCAGCGACCCTAAAGCCAAAAACACCCAGTACTTC. This codes for CASDPKAKNTQYF.

By its share, this clonotype is medium-sized (0.01 to 0.1%). The rearrangement uses TRBV6-1 and TRBJ2-1; 10 nucleotides align to TRBD2. The V segment lost 7 bases and the J segment 7 bases; nucleotides outside the gene matches: 10. Germline values: CDR1 MNHNS, CDR2 SASEGT. The CDR3 totals 15 residues. CDR3 coding DNA: TGTGCCAGCACCCTAAGCGGGAGGGAAACTAATGAGCAGTTCTTC. Translating it yields CASTLSGRETNEQFF.

The chain recombines TRBV24-1 with TRBJ2-1; D assignment may be TRBD1 or TRBD2 (6 bases each). From germline, CDR1 is KGHDR and CDR2 SFDVKD. This CDR3 has 15 amino acids. V was trimmed by 0 bases and J by 3 bases, leaving 8 bases between them. This chain's CDR3 is CATSDLGGLYNEQFF. CDR3 bases: TGTGCCACCAGTGATTTGGGGGGGCTCTACAATGAGCAGTTCTTC.

This clonotype was found many times. The chain employs TRBV6-5 and TRBJ2-5; D remains ambiguous. V dropped 7 bases and J dropped 5 bases, with 8 bases sitting between them. Germline-derived CDR1 and CDR2 are MNHEY and SVGAGI. This CDR3 spans 11 amino acids. In DNA form, the CDR3 reads TGTGCCAGCAATTATGTGGAGACCCAGTACTTC. Amino acid sequence: CASNYVETQYF.

This clonotype was recorded a few times. The rearrangement links TRBV7-2 to TRBJ2-5; possible D gene TRBD2, 5 bases. Germline V CDR1 and CDR2: SGHTA, FQGNSA. V was cut by 1 base and J by 11 bases, with 20 bases left in between. CDR3 length: 15 amino acids. The CDR3 spells CASSLDGGTFNEQYF. The CDR3 DNA is TGTGCCAGCAGCTTAGATGGAGGCACTTTCAATGAGCAGTACTTC.

This clonotype occurred once. This chain joins TRBV11-2 and TRBJ2-4, with 7 nucleotides matching TRBD1. The J call may be faulty, since TRBJ2-1 better matches the DNA end. The germline gives CDR1 SGHAT, CDR2 FQNNGV. The CDR3 covers 12 residues. The CDR3 here is CASSSGQSKQFF. CDR3 nucleotides: TGTGCCAGCAGCTCGGGACAGTCCAAGCAGTTCTTC.

This clonotype was counted at least ten times. The J gene is TRBJ2-1, the V gene TRBV6-5, with no clear D. The DNA end favors TRBJ2-7, so the J call may be wrong. The CDR3 totals 14 residues. Per the germline V gene, CDR1 is MNHEY and CDR2 is SVGAGI. This chain's CDR3 is CASSLQTPSYEQYF. CDR3 sequence (DNA): TGTGCCAGCAGTCTCCAGACTCCTTCCTACGAGCAGTACTTC.

Note on this clonotype: An end of the junction does not agree with germline; a read error may underlie this. CDR3 DNA: TGTGCCAGCAGGGAAGCCGGGGGCGGGGTCGAGGAGACGCAGTATTTT. Its protein product is CASREAGGGVEETQYF. The chain joins TRBV6-1 to TRBJ2-3; D possibly uses TRBD1 or TRBD2 (6 bases each). The length of the CDR3 is 16 residues. Per germline, CDR1 MNHNS and CDR2 SASEGT.

The table lists this clonotype with many counts. The chain carries TRBV7-2 and TRBJ1-6, with D maybe TRBD1 (6 bases). V gave up 4 bases and J gave up 6 bases, with 16 bases separating them. Germline V gene data show CDR1 as SGHTA and CDR2 as FQGNSA. This CDR3 region has 16 residues. CDR3 residues: CASSSHGTQSNSPLHF. CDR3 DNA sequence: TGTGCCAGCAGCTCCCATGGGACACAGAGTAATTCACCCCTCCACTTT.

This clonotype was counted ten times or more. The genes are TRBV4-1 and TRBJ2-2, with D perhaps matching TRBD2 (7 bases). V lost 1 base and J lost 2, with 11 bases in between. Germline CDR1 and CDR2: MGHRA and YSYEKL. The CDR3 runs 16 residues. The CDR3: CASSQGGGANTGELFF. Here the CDR3 DNA reads TGCGCCAGCAGCCAAGGGGGGGGGGCTAACACCGGGGAGCTGTTTTTT.

With respect to this clonotype: The junction differs from germline at one of its ends, possibly a read error. The rearrangement uses TRBV27 and TRBJ2-4, with 7 bases that match TRBD2. This CDR3 region has 16 residues. Germline V gene sequence: CDR1 MNHEY, CDR2 SMNVEV (reference sequence). Written as DNA, the CDR3 is TGTGCGTGCAGTTTATCGGGGGGAGTAGCCAAAGACACTCAGTATTTC. Translated, it gives CACSLSGGVAKDTQYF.

V usage is TRBV6-2 or TRBV6-3 and J usage is TRBJ2-3, with D maybe TRBD2 (6 bases). This CDR3 comprises 13 residues. Germline V CDR1 and CDR2: MNHEY, SVGEGT. Trimming pared 2 bases from V and 3 bases from J, leaving 6 bases between. This CDR3 is CASSYGGTDTQYF. CDR3 nucleotides: TGTGCCAGCAGTTACGGGGGGACAGATACGCAGTATTTT.

The chain employs TRBV27 and TRBJ2-1; 10 nucleotides match TRBD1. The J call could be wrong; TRBJ2-7 is a better fit for the DNA end. There are 15 residues in the CDR3. The germline gives CDR1 MNHEY, CDR2 SMNVEV (reference sequence). In DNA form, the CDR3 reads TGTGCCAGCAGTCGCGGGACAGGGGATACCTACGAGCAGTACTTC. It yields the protein CASSRGTGDTYEQYF.

On this clonotype itself: A read error may account for a junction end that differs from germline. The chain joins TRBV11-3 to TRBJ2-2, with 14 bases matching TRBD2. Germline CDR1 and CDR2: SGHNT and YENEEA. CDR3 size: 17 residues. The CDR3 loop reads CASSWGLAGASSNELFF. The CDR3 nucleotides read TGTGCCAGCAGCTGGGGACTAGCGGGAGCATCATCCAATGAGCTGTTCTTT.

The table lists this clonotype with a few counts. The chain joins TRBV27 to TRBJ2-2; weak D call: TRBD2 (5 bases). V lost 10 bases to trimming and J lost 7 bases, with 10 bases between them. This CDR3 is built from 11 residues. The germline V gene encodes CDR1 MNHEY and CDR2 SMNVEV (reference sequence). The CDR3 nucleotides are TGTGCCATTCTAGCTGGCGGGGAGCTGTTTTTT. Encoded protein: CAILAGGELFF.

The chain uses TRBV9 and TRBJ2-5, with TRBD1 matching 8 bases. From germline, CDR1 is SGDLS and CDR2 YYNGEE. The V segment lost 3 bases and the J segment 5 bases; nucleotides outside the gene matches: 9. The CDR3 consists of 15 residues. The CDR3 region has the DNA TGTGCCAGCAGCGCTAGCCCAGGGGGCGGTGAGACCCAGTACTTC. As protein: CASSASPGGGETQYF.

This chain uses TRBV7-6 with TRBJ2-1; 7 nucleotides match TRBD2. This CDR3 is 15 amino acids long. CDR1 and CDR2 (germline): SGHVS, FNYEAQ. V trimming: 1 base; J trimming: 8 bases; junction bases outside the gene matches: 8. CDR3 DNA sequence: TGTGCCAGCAGCTTAGTGGGCGGGAGCATCGATGAGCAGTTCTTC. Amino acids: CASSLVGGSIDEQFF.

This clonotype has a count of ten or more. This chain uses TRBV6-1 with TRBJ1-2, with no clear D. This CDR3 contains 14 residues. Trimming stripped 7 bases from V and 2 bases from J, with 14 bases between. Germline V CDR1 and CDR2: MNHNS, SASEGT. The CDR3 DNA sequence: TGTGCCAGCAAAGACTCCAGGAGAAACTATGGCTACACCTTC. It codes for CASKDSRRNYGYTF.